The 16 T cell receptor beta chains below were found in one sample sequenced in a study of shared clonotypes between healthy human individuals. Profiled with immunoSEQ multiplex PCR; TCRdb holds only in-frame clones, not every one. The table has 1,500,000 or so clones, roughly 96% seen once. Sequencing used naive CD4+ T cells sorted from blood. Subset noted: CD45RA+ positively selected. These receptors were collected from a man aged 25-45 years in good health.

This clone has just a few counts. The chain has TRBV10-3 and TRBJ2-7; tentatively, D is TRBD2 (6 bases). CDR1 and CDR2 from the germline V gene are ENHRY and SYGVKD. V was clipped by 3 bases and J by 0 bases, with 12 bases between them. This CDR3 contains 15 residues. CDR3 DNA: TGTGCCATCAGTGACCCCGGGACTGGCTCCTACGAGCAGTACTTC. It is translated as CAISDPGTGSYEQYF.

The chain is built from TRBV15 and TRBJ1-5; D remains unclear. The germline CDR1 and CDR2 sequences are LNHNV and YYDKDF (reference sequence). V lost 6 bases and J 5 bases, leaving 8 bases between the germline ends. The CDR3 runs to 12 residues. The CDR3 is CATSLPHQPQHF. DNA for the CDR3: TGTGCCACCAGTCTCCCCCATCAGCCCCAGCATTTT.

This sequence joins TRBV28 and TRBJ2-5; D gene ambiguous. V was shortened by 2 bases and J by 4 bases, with 8 bases between the two germline ends. The CDR3 extends over 13 amino acids. Germline V gives CDR1 MDHEN, CDR2 SYDVKM. The CDR3 protein is CASSLMAPETQYF. As DNA, the CDR3 is TGTGCCAGCAGTTTAATGGCCCCAGAGACCCAGTACTTC.

The chain carries TRBV7-2 and TRBJ2-1, with D maybe TRBD2 (6 bases). V was shortened by 5 bases and J by 0 bases, with 14 bases between the two germline ends. This CDR3 spans 16 amino acids. Germline V gene lookup returns CDR1 SGHTA and CDR2 FQGNSA. In DNA, the CDR3 is TGTGCCAGCAGCCCCAGACTAGGACCCTCCTACAATGAGCAGTTCTTC. It specifies CASSPRLGPSYNEQFF.

The chain combines TRBV28 with TRBJ2-7; 7 positions match TRBD1. The CDR3 covers 13 residues. From germline, CDR1 is MDHEN and CDR2 SYDVKM. The ends lost 6 bases at V and 0 bases at J; junction bases unmatched: 2. CDR3 DNA: TGTGCCAGCAGCGACAGGGCCTCCTACGAGCAGTACTTC. Its protein product is CASSDRASYEQYF.

This clone was seen a single time. The junction shows a germline mismatch at one end, possibly a read error. This chain links TRBV25-1 with TRBJ2-2; 7 nucleotides agree with TRBD1. This CDR3 is 15 amino acids long. Germline CDR1 MGHDK, CDR2 SYGVNS. Here the CDR3 reads CLSGQDPQVTGELFF. The CDR3, as DNA: TGCCTGTCTGGACAGGACCCACAGGTCACCGGGGAGCTGTTTTTT.

The chain recombines TRBV28 with TRBJ1-5; 7 nucleotides line up with TRBD1. The CDR3 spans 14 residues. Germline CDR1 is MDHEN and CDR2 is SYDVKM. Trimming cost V 5 bases and J 3 bases; bases outside gene matches: 4. CDR3 sequence: CASSPDRVNQPQHF. The CDR3 DNA follows: TGTGCCAGCAGTCCCGACAGGGTCAATCAGCCCCAGCATTTT. The full variable domain, in which reference TRBV28 and TRBJ1-5 provide the parts outside the CDR3, is DVKVTQSSRYLVKRTGEKVFLECVQDMDHENMFWYRQDPGLGLRLIYFSYDVKMKEKGDIPEGYSVSREKKERFSLILESASTNQTSMYLCASSPDRVNQPQHFGDGTRLSIL.

The chain employs TRBV2 and TRBJ2-7; 9 bases are shared with TRBD1. The V gene's germline CDR1 is SNHLY and CDR2 FYNNEI. The V segment lost 8 bases and the J segment 5 bases; nucleotides outside the gene matches: 19. The CDR3 runs to 17 residues. CDR3 sequence: CASGALTHTGGGDEQYF. CDR3 in DNA: TGTGCCAGCGGGGCGCTAACGCATACAGGGGGCGGAGACGAGCAGTACTTC.

CDR3 protein: CASSPPPNGIAGELFF. CDR3 nucleotides: TGCGCCAGCAGCCCACCACCGAACGGGATTGCCGGGGAGCTGTTTTTT. J is TRBJ2-2 and V is TRBV4-3, with D tentatively TRBD2 (5 bases). V shed 4 bases and J shed 6 bases, with 18 bases lying between them. Germline values: CDR1 LGHNA, CDR2 YSLEER. The CDR3 has 16 residues.

This rearrangement joins TRBV25-1 to TRBJ1-2; D is unclear. V shed 7 bases and J shed 2 bases, with 11 bases lying between them. Looked up from germline, CDR1 is MGHDK and CDR2 is SYGVNS. The CDR3 extends over 13 amino acids. CDR3 nucleotides: TGTGCCAGCACCTCCCCTGGGAACTATGGCTACACCTTC. Translating it yields CASTSPGNYGYTF.

The V and J genes are TRBV2 and TRBJ1-1; TRBD1 is a possible D gene (5 bases). CDR3 length equals 13 residues. The germline CDR1 and CDR2 sequences are SNHLY and FYNNEI. With 4 bases removed from V and 5 bases from J, the gap between germline ends came to 11 bases. The CDR3 here is CASSGGAGTEAFF. CDR3 in DNA: TGTGCCAGCAGTGGAGGGGCTGGAACTGAAGCTTTCTTT.

The J gene is TRBJ1-3, the V gene TRBV28; tentative D call: TRBD1 (5 bases). Germline lookup yields CDR1 MDHEN and CDR2 SYDVKM. The CDR3 consists of 16 residues. V was shortened by 8 bases and J by 4 bases, with 21 bases between the two germline ends. The CDR3 DNA reads TGTGCCAGCTGTAAACCCGGGCTGGGGCGAGGAAACACCATATATTTT. The encoded protein is CASCKPGLGRGNTIYF.

The CDR3 nucleotides are TGCGCCAGCACACAGGGGCTAGCGGAGTACACCGGGGAGCTGTTTTTT. Protein: CASTQGLAEYTGELFF. The chain links TRBV23-1 to TRBJ2-2; D tentatively fits TRBD1 or TRBD2 (7 bases each). TRBV23-1 is an ORF, and what it does is uncertain. The V end was cut by 7 bases, the J end by 3 bases, with 18 bases between. CDR3 length: 16 residues.

The chain uses TRBV7-6 and TRBJ2-3; D gene uncertain. The V end lost 3 bases, the J end lost 0 bases, and 7 bases lay between the germline ends. The germline gives CDR1 SGHVS, CDR2 FNYEAQ. The CDR3 contains 14 residues. The CDR3 loop reads CASSFPRSTDTQYF. The CDR3, as DNA: TGTGCCAGCAGCTTCCCCCGGAGCACAGATACGCAGTATTTT.

The chain couples TRBV27 to TRBJ2-1, with D possibly TRBD2 on 7 matching bases. V was pared by 3 bases and J by 6 bases, with 15 bases between. This CDR3 spans 15 amino acids. Germline loops: CDR1 MNHEY, CDR2 SMNVEV (reference sequence). CDR3 in amino acids: CASSFGRRGANEQFF. CDR3 coding DNA: TGTGCCAGCAGTTTTGGCCGACGGGGGGCCAATGAGCAGTTCTTC.

The chain employs TRBV29-1 and TRBJ2-2; 7 bases are shared with TRBD1. The germline gives CDR1 SQVTM, CDR2 ANQGSEA. The CDR3 runs to 13 residues. The V segment lost 6 bases and the J segment 2 bases; nucleotides outside the gene matches: 3. As DNA, the CDR3 is TGCAGCGTGACAGGGTCAAACACCGGGGAGCTGTTTTTT. Its protein product is CSVTGSNTGELFF.